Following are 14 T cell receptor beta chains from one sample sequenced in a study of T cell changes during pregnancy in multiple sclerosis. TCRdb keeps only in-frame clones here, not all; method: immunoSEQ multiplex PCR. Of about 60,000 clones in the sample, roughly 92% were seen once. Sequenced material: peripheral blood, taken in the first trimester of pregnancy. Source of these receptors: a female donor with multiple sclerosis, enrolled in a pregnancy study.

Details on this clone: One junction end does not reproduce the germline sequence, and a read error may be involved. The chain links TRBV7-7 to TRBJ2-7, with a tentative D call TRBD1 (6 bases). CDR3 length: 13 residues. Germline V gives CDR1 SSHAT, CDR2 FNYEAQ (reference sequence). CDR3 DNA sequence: TGTGCTAGCAGCCCAGGACAGAGCTACGAGCAGTACTTC. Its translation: CASSPGQSYEQYF.

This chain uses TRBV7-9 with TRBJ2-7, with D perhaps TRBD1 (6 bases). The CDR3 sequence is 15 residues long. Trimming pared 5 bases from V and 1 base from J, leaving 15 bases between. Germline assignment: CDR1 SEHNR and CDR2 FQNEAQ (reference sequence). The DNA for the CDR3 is TGTGCCAGCAGCAAAAGCGCGACAGGTTCCTACGAGCAGTACTTC. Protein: CASSKSATGSYEQYF.

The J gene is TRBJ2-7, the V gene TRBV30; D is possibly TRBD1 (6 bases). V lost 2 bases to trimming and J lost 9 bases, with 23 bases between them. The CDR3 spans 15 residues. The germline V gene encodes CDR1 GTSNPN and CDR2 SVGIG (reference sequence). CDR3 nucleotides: TGTGCCTGGAGTAAAACGGCAGCAGGGGCGGCAGGGCAGTACTTC. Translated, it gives CAWSKTAAGAAGQYF.

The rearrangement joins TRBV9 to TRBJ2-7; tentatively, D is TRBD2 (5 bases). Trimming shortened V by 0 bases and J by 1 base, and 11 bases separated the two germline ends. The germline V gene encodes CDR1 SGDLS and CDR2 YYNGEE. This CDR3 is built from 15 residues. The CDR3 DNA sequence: TGTGCCAGCAGCGTAGGGCCTGGAGGTTCCTACGAGCAGTACTTC. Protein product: CASSVGPGGSYEQYF.

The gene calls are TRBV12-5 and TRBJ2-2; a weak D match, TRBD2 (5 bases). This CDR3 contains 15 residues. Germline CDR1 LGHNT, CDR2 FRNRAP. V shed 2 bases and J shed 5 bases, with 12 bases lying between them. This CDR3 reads CASGLIAGSTGELFF. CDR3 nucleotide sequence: TGTGCTAGTGGTTTGATCGCGGGTTCGACCGGGGAGCTGTTTTTT. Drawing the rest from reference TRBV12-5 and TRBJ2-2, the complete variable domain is DARVTQTPRHKVTEMGQEVTMRCQPILGHNTVFWYRQTMMQGLELLAYFRNRAPLDDSGMPKDRFSAEMPDATLATLKIQPSEPRDSAVYFCASGLIAGSTGELFFGEGSRLTVL.

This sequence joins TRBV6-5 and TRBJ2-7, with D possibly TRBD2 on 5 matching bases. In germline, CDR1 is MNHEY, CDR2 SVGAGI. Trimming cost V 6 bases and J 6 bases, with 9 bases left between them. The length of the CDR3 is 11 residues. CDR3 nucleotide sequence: TGTGCCAGCAGGGAGGTTGGCGAGCAGTACTTC. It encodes CASREVGEQYF.

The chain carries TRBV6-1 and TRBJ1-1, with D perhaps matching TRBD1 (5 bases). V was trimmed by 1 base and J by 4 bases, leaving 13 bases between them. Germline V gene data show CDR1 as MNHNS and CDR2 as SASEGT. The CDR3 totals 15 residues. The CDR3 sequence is CASSEDGGAGTEAFF. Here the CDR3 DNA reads TGTGCCAGCAGTGAAGATGGGGGAGCGGGCACTGAAGCTTTCTTT.

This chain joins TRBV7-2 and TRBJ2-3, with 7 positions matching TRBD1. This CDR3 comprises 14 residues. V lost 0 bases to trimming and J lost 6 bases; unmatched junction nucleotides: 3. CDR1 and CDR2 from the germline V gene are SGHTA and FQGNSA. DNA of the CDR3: TGTGCCAGCAGCTTAGCGACAGGGCCCGATACGCAGTATTTT. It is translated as CASSLATGPDTQYF.

DNA of the CDR3: TGTGCCATCAGTGAGGGGCAGGGGATTAATGAAAAACTGTTTTTT. Translation gives CAISEGQGINEKLFF. The rearrangement uses TRBV10-3 and TRBJ1-4; a weak D match, TRBD1 (6 bases). Germline loops: CDR1 ENHRY, CDR2 SYGVKD. The CDR3 extends over 15 amino acids. V lost 2 bases and J lost 4, with 11 bases in between.

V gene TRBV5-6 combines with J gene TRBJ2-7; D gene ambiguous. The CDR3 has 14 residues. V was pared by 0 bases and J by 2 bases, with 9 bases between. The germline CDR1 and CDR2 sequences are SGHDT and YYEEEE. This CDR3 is CASSLVGSAYEQYF. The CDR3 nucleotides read TGTGCCAGCAGCTTGGTCGGGTCAGCCTACGAGCAGTACTTC.

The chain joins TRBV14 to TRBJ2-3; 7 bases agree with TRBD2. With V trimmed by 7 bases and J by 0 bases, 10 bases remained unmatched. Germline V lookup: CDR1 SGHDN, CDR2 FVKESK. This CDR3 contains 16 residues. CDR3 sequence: CASTGGRTTSTDTQYF. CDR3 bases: TGTGCCAGCACGGGGGGACGGACGACTAGCACAGATACGCAGTATTTT.

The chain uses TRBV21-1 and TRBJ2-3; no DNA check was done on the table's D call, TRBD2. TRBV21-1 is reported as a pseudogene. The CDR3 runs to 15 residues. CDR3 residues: CASTSTQFRTDTQYF. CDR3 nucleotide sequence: TGTGCCAGCACCTCGACTCAATTCCGAACAGATACGCAGTATTTT.

The CDR3 sequence: CASSWLPGQRQGGYTF. CDR3 nucleotide sequence: TGCGCCAGCAGCTGGCTACCTGGACAGCGCCAGGGGGGCTACACCTTC. This rearrangement joins TRBV5-1 to TRBJ1-2, with D perhaps TRBD1 (6 bases). This CDR3 comprises 16 residues. V lost 3 bases and J lost 8, with 23 bases in between. Germline V lookup: CDR1 SGHRS, CDR2 YFSETQ.

The CDR3 coding sequence is TGCGCCAGCAGCCCCGATAGTCCCGGGACTAGCGGGGGGAGAAACACCGGGGAGCTGTTTTTT. This codes for CASSPDSPGTSGGRNTGELFF. This chain connects TRBV4-1 to TRBJ2-2; 15 nucleotides match TRBD2. This CDR3 contains 21 residues. The germline CDR1 and CDR2 sequences are MGHRA and YSYEKL. The ends lost 4 bases at V and 2 bases at J; junction bases unmatched: 14.